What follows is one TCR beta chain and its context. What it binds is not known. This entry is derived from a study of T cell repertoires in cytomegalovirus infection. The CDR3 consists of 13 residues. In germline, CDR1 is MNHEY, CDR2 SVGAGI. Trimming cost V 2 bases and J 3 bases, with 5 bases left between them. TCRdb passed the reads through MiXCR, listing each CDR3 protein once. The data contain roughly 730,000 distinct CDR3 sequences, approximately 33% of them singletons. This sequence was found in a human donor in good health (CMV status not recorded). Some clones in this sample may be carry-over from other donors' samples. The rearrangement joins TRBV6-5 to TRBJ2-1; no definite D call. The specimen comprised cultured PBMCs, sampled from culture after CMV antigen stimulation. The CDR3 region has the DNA TGTGCCAGCAGTTACGGGGACTACAATGAGCAGTTCTTC. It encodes CASSYGDYNEQFF.